This T cell receptor beta chain was captured by sequencing in a study of Graves' ophthalmopathy and Graves' hyperthyroidism. Study information: The blood sample was drawn at first diagnosis and before any treatment.

Amplification of the TCR beta CDR3 regions used RNA transcripts (as template). Second-round multiplex PCR came after first-round RT-PCR with HTBI primers. TCRdb redid the calling of the multiplex PCR reads with MiXCR, one entry per CDR3 protein. The repertoire holds 200,000 to 300,000 distinct CDR3 sequences, with roughly 50% as singletons. Germline values: CDR1 ENHRY, CDR2 SYGVKD. The CDR3 spans 14 residues. Trimming cost V 11 bases and J 0 bases, with 14 bases left between them. Uncontrolled infections, other autoimmune diseases, pregnancy or lactation barred patients from enrollment. The sequence was collected from an adult man with Graves' ophthalmopathy. The V call is TRBV10-3, the J call TRBJ1-5; D remains unclear. Material for sequencing was peripheral blood. The CDR3 protein is CAAATVASNQPQHF. In DNA form, the CDR3 reads TGTGCCGCAGCCACGGTCGCTAGCAATCAGCCCCAGCATTTT.